Each of the 10 T cell receptor beta chains below was sequenced from the same sample in a study of blood T cell repertoires in COVID-19. Here immunoSEQ multiplex PCR was the method, and the copy in TCRdb shows in-frame clones only, minus some. This table holds around 140,000 clones, around 86% found once. Sequenced input: peripheral blood. The receptors originated from a man aged 50-59 years with active COVID-19.

This clone was counted once. The rearrangement uses TRBV15 and TRBJ2-7; D is unclear. Germline CDR1 reads LNHNV; CDR2 reads YYDKDF (reference sequence). Trimming shortened V by 0 bases and J by 0 bases, and 9 bases separated the two germline ends. The CDR3 sequence is 15 residues long. The DNA of the CDR3 is TGTGCCACCAGCAGAGACACTTCTAGCTCCTACGAGCAGTACTTC. As protein: CATSRDTSSSYEQYF.

The chain couples TRBV9 to TRBJ1-4; D uncertain. The germline CDR1 and CDR2 sequences are SGDLS and YYNGEE. Trimming left V 4 bases short and J 7 bases short, with 14 bases between. CDR3 length: 14 residues. In DNA, the CDR3 is TGTGCCAGCAGCCGCGGGGAGGGAGGTGAAAAACTGTTTTTT. Encoded protein: CASSRGEGGEKLFF. Full variable domain (outside the CDR3, taken from reference TRBV9 and TRBJ1-4): DSGVTQTPKHLITATGQRVTLRCSPRSGDLSVYWYQQSLDQGLQFLIQYYNGEERAKGNILERFSAQQFPDLHSELNLSSLELGDSALYFCASSRGEGGEKLFFGSGTQLSVL.

The V call is TRBV5-1, the J call TRBJ2-3; TRBD2 might be the D (6 bases). Germline V gene sequence: CDR1 SGHRS, CDR2 YFSETQ. Trimming removed 4 bases at V and 6 bases at J, with 21 bases between. The CDR3 sequence is 16 residues long. This chain's CDR3 is CASSPGGSGGLDTQYF. The CDR3 nucleotides are TGCGCCAGCAGCCCCGGTGGGTCTGGGGGGTTGGATACGCAGTATTTT.

The V gene is TRBV7-9, the J gene TRBJ1-2; a weak D match, TRBD1 (5 bases). V gave up 2 bases and J gave up 3 bases, with 13 bases separating them. The CDR3 has 15 residues. Germline loops: CDR1 SEHNR, CDR2 FQNEAQ (reference sequence). CDR3 DNA sequence: TGTGCCAGCAGCTTATTTCCAGGGAACTACTATGGCTACACCTTC. Translated, it gives CASSLFPGNYYGYTF.

The chain combines TRBV4-1 with TRBJ1-1, with a tentative D call TRBD1 (6 bases). CDR3 length: 14 amino acids. CDR1 is MGHRA and CDR2 is YSYEKL in the germline V gene. V gave up 3 bases and J gave up 6 bases, with 14 bases separating them. The CDR3 region has the DNA TGCGCCAGCAGCCATGCTACAGGGATCCCTGAAGCTTTCTTT. It codes for CASSHATGIPEAFF.

The chain couples TRBV5-6 to TRBJ2-6; the D gene is possibly TRBD1 (6 bases). CDR3 length equals 17 residues. Germline V gene data show CDR1 as SGHDT and CDR2 as YYEEEE. Trimming removed 10 bases at V and 2 bases at J, with 22 bases between. For the CDR3, the DNA is TGTGCCGGAACACAGGGTGGAGCTCCCCCTGGGGCCAACGTCCTGACTTTC. Its translation is CAGTQGGAPPGANVLTF.

The V gene is TRBV2, the J gene TRBJ2-3, with TRBD1 identical over 9 bases. J gave up 3 bases and V 6 bases, and 7 bases lay outside the gene matches. The CDR3 has 15 amino acids. Germline-derived CDR1 and CDR2 are SNHLY and FYNNEI. The DNA of the CDR3 is TGTGCCAGCAGGGGGACAGGGAAGGGGACAGATACGCAGTATTTT. It specifies CASRGTGKGTDTQYF.

J is TRBJ2-7 and V is TRBV5-4; D gene uncertain. The V gene's germline CDR1 is SGHNT and CDR2 YYREEE (reference sequence). This CDR3 contains 13 residues. The V and J ends lost 3 bases and 6 bases respectively, with 13 bases between them. The CDR3 nucleotides read TGTGCCAGCAGCTCAACCGACATAAGCGAGCAGTACTTC. Protein: CASSSTDISEQYF.

The V call is TRBV9, the J call TRBJ1-6; D is possibly TRBD1 (5 bases). This CDR3 is built from 14 residues. V lost 3 bases to trimming and J lost 10 bases, with 14 bases between them. Germline V gene lookup returns CDR1 SGDLS and CDR2 YYNGEE. This CDR3 reads CASSEGNVGSPLHF. The CDR3 nucleotides read TGTGCCAGCAGCGAGGGGAATGTTGGGTCACCCCTCCACTTT. Variable domain in full (rest from reference TRBV9 and TRBJ1-6): DSGVTQTPKHLITATGQRVTLRCSPRSGDLSVYWYQQSLDQGLQFLIQYYNGEERAKGNILERFSAQQFPDLHSELNLSSLELGDSALYFCASSEGNVGSPLHFGNGTRLTVT.

V gene TRBV19 combines with J gene TRBJ2-3; weak D call: TRBD1 (5 bases). This CDR3 contains 18 residues. Germline loops: CDR1 LNHDA, CDR2 SQIVND (reference sequence). Trimming took 3 bases from V and 3 from J, leaving 22 bases between them. The CDR3 nucleotides read TGTGCCAGTAGTATTATCAGCCGAGACAGAGAACCTACAGATACGCAGTATTTT. Translated: CASSIISRDREPTDTQYF.